These T cell receptor beta chains were read from a single sample in a study of T cells in localized non-small cell lung cancer. Generated by immunoSEQ multiplex PCR, the TCRdb table keeps only in-frame clones and is missing some. Of around 90,000 clones in the sample, roughly 75% were seen once. Here the sequenced sample was PBMCs, taken before any cancer treatment. All receptors come from a man aged 40 to 70 with stage II squamous cell lung carcinoma. The CDR3 runs from the conserved cysteine through the conserved F or W. D genes are given only for firm matches. Clone size is not always given. Where it is, it says once, few, many or a class for expanded clones.

>TRBV28|TRBJ1-2|NA|TRBD1
TGTGCCAGCAGTTTGCAGGGGGCGCGATATGGCTACACCTTC
CASSLQGARYGYTF
>TRBV2|TRBJ2-5|NA|NA
TGTGCCAGCAGTGTTGTAGGTAGGATCCAAGAGACCCAGTACTTC
CASSVVGRIQETQYF
>TRBV29-1|TRBJ2-1|once|NA
TGCAGCGTTGAGGGGGTCCAGGACTACTACAATGAGCAGTTCTTC
CSVEGVQDYYNEQFF
>TRBV4-1|TRBJ1-1|NA|NA
TGCGCCAGCAGCCAAGATTCGACGACAACTGAAGCTTTCTTT
CASSQDSTTTEAFF
>TRBV2|TRBJ1-3|NA|NA
TGTGCCAGCAAGGAGGAAAACACTGGAAACACCATATATTTT
CASKEENTGNTIYF
>TRBV28|TRBJ1-2|NA|NA
TGTGCCAGCAGTTTAACGGCTAACTATGGCTACACCTTC
CASSLTANYGYTF
>TRBV6-6|TRBJ1-1|NA|NA
TGTGCCAGCAGTTTAAGCGCGAGCACTGAAGCTTTCTTT
CASSLSASTEAFF
>TRBV7-9|TRBJ2-3|NA|NA
TGTGCCAGCAGCTTAAATTCTCGGGGCACAGATACGCAGTATTTT
CASSLNSRGTDTQYF
>TRBV6-4|TRBJ2-2|NA|NA
TGTGCCAGCAGTGACTCCCAGGACTACCAATCCGGCACCGGGGAGCTGTTTTTT
CASSDSQDYQSGTGELFF
>TRBV10-1|TRBJ1-3|NA|NA
TGCGCCAGCAGTCAGACGCCAACTGGAAACACCATATATTTT
CASSQTPTGNTIYF
>TRBV6-6|TRBJ2-5|once|TRBD1
TGTGCCAGCAGTAGGGGGCCCCAAGAGACCCAGTACTTC
CASSRGPQETQYF
>TRBV25-1|TRBJ1-2|NA|TRBD1
TGTGCCAGCAGTGAATCGGGACGGACAGGAAGAATCTTC
CASSESGRTGRIF
>TRBV6-6|TRBJ1-5|NA|TRBD1
TGTGCCAGCAGTGAGACAGGGGAGTACAATCAGCCCCAGCATTTT
CASSETGEYNQPQHF
>TRBV5-4|TRBJ2-1|NA|TRBD2
TGTGCCAGCAGCGGCGGGACTAGCGGATACAATGAGCAGTTCTTC
CASSGGTSGYNEQFF
>TRBV2|TRBJ1-3|NA|NA
TGTGCCAGCAGTGCCGATCAGGGTTTGGTATCTGGAAACACCATATATTTT
CASSADQGLVSGNTIYF
>TRBV27|TRBJ2-7|NA|NA
TGTGCCAGCAGTTTTAGTAACTCCTACGAGCAGTACTTC
CASSFSNSYEQYF
>TRBV7-9|TRBJ2-1|many|TRBD2
TGTGCCAGCAGTCAAAGGGGACTAGCGGGGGATTCGAATGAGCAGTTCTTC
CASSQRGLAGDSNEQFF
>TRBV30|TRBJ2-5|once|NA
TGTGCCTGGAGTGTGGGTCTAGCTCAAGAGACCCAGTACTTC
CAWSVGLAQETQYF
>TRBV7-8|TRBJ2-5|NA|NA
TGTGCCAGCAGCTTTCGGATCAGAGGTGGACAAGAGACCCAGTACTTC
CASSFRIRGGQETQYF
>TRBV6-1|TRBJ2-7|NA|TRBD2
TGTGCCAGCAGTGAACGCCCGCGGGGGTCCGGGTACGAGCAGTACTTC
CASSERPRGSGYEQYF